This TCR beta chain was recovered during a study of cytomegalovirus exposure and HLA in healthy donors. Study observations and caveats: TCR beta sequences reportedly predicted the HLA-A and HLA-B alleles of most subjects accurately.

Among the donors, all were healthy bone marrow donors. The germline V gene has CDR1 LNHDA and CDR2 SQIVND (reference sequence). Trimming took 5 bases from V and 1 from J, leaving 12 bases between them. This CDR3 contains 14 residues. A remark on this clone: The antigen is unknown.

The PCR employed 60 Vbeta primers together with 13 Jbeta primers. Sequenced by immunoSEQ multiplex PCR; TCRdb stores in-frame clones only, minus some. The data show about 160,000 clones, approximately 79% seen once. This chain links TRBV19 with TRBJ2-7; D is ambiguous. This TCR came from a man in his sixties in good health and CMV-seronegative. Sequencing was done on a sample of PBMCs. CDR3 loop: CASSVTPLSYEQYF. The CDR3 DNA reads TGTGCCAGTAGTGTGACTCCTCTTTCCTACGAGCAGTACTTC.